Listed here are 8 T cell receptor beta chains from one sample, sequenced in a study of blood T cell repertoires in COVID-19 (dated by TCRdb to 2018 to 2021). The library came from the immunoSEQ multiplex PCR assay. The immuneACCESS repertoire file appears here via TCRdb, limited to in-frame rearrangements. These files lack a portion of the clones; in checked studies, under half of the deficit traces to unresolved V genes, and the cause of the others is not known. The sample table shows 450,000 or so clones, and 70% to 90% are seen once. Together, the top ten hold more than 0.7% of the sample. Specimen: peripheral blood. The receptors derive from a young man with COVID-19, enrolled during active disease.

The rearrangement links TRBV5-4 to TRBJ1-1; D is undetermined. This CDR3 has 13 residues. The germline gives CDR1 SGHNT, CDR2 YYREEE (reference sequence). Between the trimmed V and J ends, which lost 4 bases and 2 bases, there was a span of 9 bases. CDR3 in DNA: TGTGCCAGCAGCCTCGAGAAAAACACTGAAGCTTTCTTT. This encodes CASSLEKNTEAFF.

V usage is TRBV15 and J usage is TRBJ2-1; TRBD1 agrees at 8 bases. CDR3 length: 17 residues. In germline, CDR1 is LNHNV, CDR2 YYDKDF (reference sequence). The J segment lost 2 bases and the V segment lost 4 bases, leaving 10 bases of the junction unmatched. In DNA, the CDR3 is TGTGCCACCAGCATAGACCGGACAGGGATACCCTACAATGAGCAGTTCTTC. Translated, it gives CATSIDRTGIPYNEQFF.

This rearrangement joins TRBV7-2 to TRBJ2-2; 7 bases fit TRBD1. V was pared by 5 bases and J by 10 bases, with 10 bases of the junction left unmatched. Germline V CDR1 and CDR2: SGHTA, FQGNSA. This CDR3 is built from 14 residues. In DNA, the CDR3 is TGTGCCAGCAGCAAATATGGAGGACAGGAGGAGCTGTTTTTT. Its protein product is CASSKYGGQEELFF.

The genes are TRBV23-1 and TRBJ2-2, with 9 bases lining up with TRBD1. TRBV23-1 is an ORF, with its function uncertain. The V segment lost 4 bases and the J segment 6 bases; nucleotides outside the gene matches: 9. The CDR3 has 16 residues. The CDR3 protein is CASSRAGQGSSGELFF. CDR3 nucleotide sequence: TGCGCCAGCAGTCGAGCGGGACAGGGAAGTTCCGGGGAGCTGTTTTTT.

The rearrangement links TRBV11-3 to TRBJ2-1, with TRBD2 as a possible D gene (7 bases). The germline gives CDR1 SGHNT, CDR2 YENEEA. CDR3 length: 20 amino acids. V was clipped by 1 base and J by 0 bases, with 22 bases between them. The CDR3, as DNA: TGTGCCAGCAGCTTAGCGGGGGGCCTGAAATTTTTTAGCTCCTACAATGAGCAGTTCTTC. Translation gives CASSLAGGLKFFSSYNEQFF.

This chain links TRBV7-9 with TRBJ2-5; 7 nucleotides agree with TRBD2. Germline CDR1 SEHNR, CDR2 FQNEAQ (reference sequence). The CDR3 extends over 14 amino acids. With V trimmed by 1 base and J by 2 bases, 1 base remained unmatched. As DNA, the CDR3 is TGTGCCAGCAGCTTAGGGACTAGACAAGAGACCCAGTACTTC. It translates to CASSLGTRQETQYF. Full variable domain (outside the CDR3, taken from reference TRBV7-9 and TRBJ2-5): DTGVSQNPRHKITKRGQNVTFRCDPISEHNRLYWYRQTLGQGPEFLTYFQNEAQLEKSRLLSDRFSAERPKGSFSTLEIQRTEQGDSAMYLCASSLGTRQETQYFGPGTRLLVL.

This clone was seen once. The J gene is TRBJ2-7, the V gene TRBV6-5; tentative D call: TRBD1 (5 bases). Germline lookup yields CDR1 MNHEY and CDR2 SVGAGI. This CDR3 is built from 16 residues. The germline V and J ends were trimmed by 2 bases and 0 bases, with 14 bases remaining between them. The CDR3 DNA reads TGTGCCAGCAGTTACAGCCCCAGGGTGCTCTCCTACGAGCAGTACTTC. Translating it yields CASSYSPRVLSYEQYF.

The chain combines TRBV6-5 with TRBJ2-3; TRBD2 agrees at 9 bases. The V and J ends lost 5 bases and 5 bases, in that order; junction bases with no gene match: 8. This CDR3 region has 15 residues. Looked up from germline, CDR1 is MNHEY and CDR2 is SVGAGI. CDR3: CASSRVGLAGDTQYF. The CDR3 DNA sequence: TGTGCCAGCAGTCGAGTGGGACTAGCTGGAGATACGCAGTATTTT.